This T cell receptor (beta chain) derives from a study of blood T cell repertoires in COVID-19. Looking at the study overall: The cDNA or gDNA used as material had been derived from T cells, B-cell-depleted T cells, or PBMCs.

In the original workflow: By means of reference gene primer amplification, nucleated cell counts were estimated. Assay used: immunoSEQ multiplex PCR; TCRdb lists only in-frame clones, some missing. The DNA gave D and trimming, while V, J and clone size come from that table. In the table there are 150,000 to 200,000 clones, about 77% of which are singletons. The germline V gene has CDR1 MGHRA and CDR2 YSYEKL. This CDR3 region has 14 residues. After removal of 2 bases from V and 6 bases from J, the junction contained 4 bases not matched to a gene. The sequence was obtained from an elderly woman with active or convalescent COVID-19. Sequencing input: peripheral blood. This sequence joins TRBV4-1 and TRBJ2-3; 8 positions agree with TRBD2. CDR3 loop: CASSQRLASDTQYF. The CDR3 DNA is TGCGCCAGCAGCCAACGACTAGCGTCTGATACGCAGTATTTT.